The present entry profiles one TCR beta chain with its context. Just one base apart from a much larger clone, this may be a read error. The entry originates in a study of tumor-infiltrating lymphocytes in primary liver carcinoma. The template, around 520 ng total RNA, yielded TCR beta cDNA made with a constant-region primer. Slightly modified ARM-PCR, run as three nested multiplex PCR rounds, produced the TCR beta libraries. Each CDR3 protein is one row after TCRdb ran MiXCR on the multiplex PCR reads. The table shows 100,000 to 150,000 distinct CDR3 sequences, with roughly three fifths occurring only once. Total RNA and DNA came together from around 18-30 mg of bulk tissue without cell sorting. Researchers took samples from five separate regions of each tumor. This sequence was found in a woman aged 60-70 years with primary liver carcinoma and hepatitis B virus infection. The sequencing sample was made of liver tumor tissue from sampling region 3. Stated subset: tumor region T3, left-lateral pole.

DNA of the CDR3: TGTGCCAGCAACTTAAGCAATCAGCCCCAGCATTTT. Translated: CASNLSNQPQHF. The chain links TRBV13 to TRBJ1-5, with unresolved D. The CDR3 is 12 residues long. Germline loops: CDR1 PRHDT, CDR2 FYEKMQ (reference sequence).